The TCR beta chain under discussion was sequenced for a study of CD4 T cells in relation to SARS-CoV-2 and coronaviruses. As for this clone: What it recognizes is unknown.

Trimming left V 5 bases short and J 0 bases short, with 17 bases between. The length of the CDR3 is 17 residues. Per the germline V gene, CDR1 is LNHDA and CDR2 is SQIVND (reference sequence). CD4+ T cells from unexposed donors were obtained before the COVID-19 pandemic (2011-2018). Isolation of CD4+ T cells took place after about 9 days in culture. Using immunoSEQ multiplex PCR, the repertoire was profiled, and TCRdb retains in-frame clones only, with some absent. Altogether some 21,000 clones are present, around four fifths being singletons, with the ten largest covering 20% to 30%. Sequenced sample: CD4+ T cells from PBMCs, cultured in vitro. V gene TRBV19 combines with J gene TRBJ1-5, with D possibly being TRBD1 (6 bases). This clonotype was sampled from a human donor in good health. CDR3 nucleotide sequence: TGTGCCAGTAGTGTCCAGGGGTCCACGGATAGCAATCAGCCCCAGCATTTT. It translates to CASSVQGSTDSNQPQHF.